Listed below are T cell receptor beta chains from one sample, sequenced in a study of OX40 agonist ivuxolimab in advanced cancers. Sequencing used immunoSEQ multiplex PCR; TCRdb keeps in-frame clones, though not all of them. The repertoire has approximately 70,000 clones, 85% of them found once; the top ten carry about 0.83%. Sequencing used CD4+ or CD8+ T cells sorted from blood, obtained in a trial of the OX40 agonist ivuxolimab. These receptors came from an adult with an advanced solid tumor such as melanoma, head and neck, liver or kidney cancer. The conserved cysteine and the conserved F or W are not part of the CDR3 here.

j_call v_call cdr3_aa
TRBJ2-1 TRBV30 AWDRGKYNEQF
TRBJ1-2 TRBV11-2 ASSPEGGGWGYT
TRBJ2-1 TRBV19 ASSRDIYNEQF
TRBJ2-5 TRBV27 ASRGQGAVETQY
TRBJ2-1 TRBV29-1 SVGETSEHNEQF
TRBJ2-3 TRBV9 ASSVAGLAVPRDTQY
TRBJ1-3 TRBV19 ASSMRDLGNTIY
TRBJ1-1 TRBV12-5 ASGLGTGPEAF
TRBJ1-2 TRBV6-9 ASSRRMGHGYT
TRBJ2-5 TRBV7-2 ASSLEGSWETQY